What follows are 26 T cell receptor beta chains derived from one specimen sequenced in a study of blood T cell repertoires in COVID-19 (dated by TCRdb to about 2020). The protocol used for the library was the immunoSEQ multiplex PCR assay. The source is immuneACCESS, and TCRdb retained only in-frame sequences with V and J called. Part of the clones is not carried over; for the studies checked, unresolved V genes explain less than half of this, and the remainder is unexplained. The sample records roughly 440,000 clones, around 89% of which are singletons. Roughly 12% of the sample belongs to the ten largest clones. The sequenced sample was peripheral blood. The source of these receptors is a woman between 45 and 60 years old with COVID-19, enrolled during active disease.

The rearrangement links TRBV20-1 to TRBJ2-7, with TRBD2 matching 8 bases. Per germline, CDR1 DFQATT and CDR2 SNEGSKA (reference sequence). The CDR3 spans 11 residues. V was pared by 8 bases and J by 3 bases, with 3 bases of the junction left unmatched. CDR3 DNA: TGCAGTTCCGGGACTAGCTACGAGCAGTACTTC. Its translation is CSSGTSYEQYF.

This clone was picked up one time. The chain links TRBV7-8 to TRBJ1-5, with a tentative D call TRBD1 (5 bases). Per germline, CDR1 SGHVS and CDR2 FQNEAQ. Trimming cost V 3 bases and J 0 bases, with 12 bases left between them. The CDR3 length is 16 residues. The CDR3, as DNA: TGTGCCAGCAGCTTGGTGGGGGGGAATAGCAATCAGCCCCAGCATTTT. This gives the protein CASSLVGGNSNQPQHF.

The chain carries TRBV27 and TRBJ2-7; TRBD1 matches 7 bases. Germline lookup yields CDR1 MNHEY and CDR2 SMNVEV (reference sequence). J gave up 7 bases and V 9 bases, and 9 bases lay outside the gene matches. The CDR3 contains 12 residues. The CDR3 loop reads CASGDSLREQYF. CDR3 DNA sequence: TGTGCCAGTGGGGACAGCTTGAGAGAGCAGTACTTC.

This chain joins TRBV3-1 (or the pseudogene TRBV3-2) and TRBJ1-1; D perhaps matches TRBD1 (6 bases). The CDR3 runs to 17 residues. CDR1 and CDR2 from the germline V gene are LGHDT and YNNKEL (reference sequence). Trimming pared 0 bases from V and 2 bases from J, leaving 16 bases between. The CDR3 protein is CASSQEYGQPFNTEAFF. CDR3 in DNA: TGTGCCAGCAGCCAAGAATATGGACAGCCTTTTAACACTGAAGCTTTCTTT.

On this clone: At the DNA level, this CDR3 is encoded by other sequences in the same sample as well. The gene calls are TRBV27 and TRBJ1-1; D not resolved. CDR1 and CDR2 from the germline V gene are MNHEY and SMNVEV (reference sequence). Trimming removed 0 bases from V and 2 bases from J, with 4 bases in between. The CDR3 sequence is 13 residues long. CDR3 bases: TGTGCCAGCAGTTTATCGGCCAACACTGAAGCTTTCTTT. It is translated as CASSLSANTEAFF.

The V gene is TRBV2, the J gene TRBJ2-1; 8 positions match TRBD2. J was trimmed by 6 bases and V by 7 bases; bases with no gene match: 8. CDR3 size: 14 residues. The germline V gene encodes CDR1 SNHLY and CDR2 FYNNEI. Written as DNA, the CDR3 is TGTGCCAGCATCCCTCGGGGGGGATCCAATGAGCAGTTCTTC. Translating it yields CASIPRGGSNEQFF.

The chain joins TRBV7-2 to TRBJ1-2; no definite D call. In germline, CDR1 is SGHTA, CDR2 FQGNSA. Trimming took 0 bases from V and 5 from J, leaving 7 bases between them. The length of the CDR3 is 13 residues. The CDR3, as DNA: TGTGCCAGCAGCTTAGCGCCCAGATATGGCTACACCTTC. Its protein is CASSLAPRYGYTF.

V gene TRBV2 combines with J gene TRBJ1-1; TRBD1 might be the D (6 bases). V gave up 5 bases and J gave up 0 bases, with 13 bases separating them. There are 15 residues in the CDR3. Per the germline V gene, CDR1 is SNHLY and CDR2 is FYNNEI. In nucleotides, the CDR3 is TGTGCCAGCAGTAATCAGGGGACCATGAACACTGAAGCTTTCTTT. Protein product: CASSNQGTMNTEAFF.

The chain joins TRBV7-8 to TRBJ1-1; D possibly corresponds to TRBD1 (5 bases). Trimming left V 8 bases short and J 1 base short, with 11 bases between. In germline, CDR1 is SGHVS, CDR2 FQNEAQ. This CDR3 contains 13 residues. The CDR3 is CASSRQKNTEAFF. The CDR3 DNA is TGTGCCAGCTCTCGACAGAAGAACACTGAAGCTTTCTTT. Complete variable domain (other parts from reference TRBV7-8 and TRBJ1-1): GAGVSQSPRYKVAKRGQDVALRCDPISGHVSLFWYQQALGQGPEFLTYFQNEAQLDKSGLPSDRFFAERPEGSVSTLKIQRTQQEDSAVYLCASSRQKNTEAFFGQGTRLTVV.

The chain combines TRBV30 with TRBJ1-2, with no clear D. Deletions cut 5 bases from V and 0 bases from J, with 16 bases between. This CDR3 has 15 amino acids. Germline V gives CDR1 GTSNPN, CDR2 SVGIG (reference sequence). CDR3 coding DNA: TGTGCCTGGGACGTCGGAACAGTTACTAACTATGGCTACACCTTC. This encodes CAWDVGTVTNYGYTF.

The chain links TRBV7-8 to TRBJ1-1; possibly TRBD1 for D (6 bases). CDR1 is SGHVS and CDR2 is FQNEAQ in the germline V gene. V shed 5 bases and J shed 8 bases, with 12 bases lying between them. This CDR3 is 12 amino acids long. The CDR3: CASSPGTTEAFF. In DNA, the CDR3 is TGTGCCAGCAGCCCCGGGACAACCGAAGCTTTCTTT.

This clone was counted a single time. The chain carries TRBV2 and TRBJ2-1, with D perhaps matching TRBD2 (5 bases). Per the germline V gene, CDR1 is SNHLY and CDR2 is FYNNEI. V lost 6 bases and J lost 2, with 11 bases in between. The CDR3 consists of 14 residues. DNA of the CDR3: TGTGCCAGCAGGGAGGTAGCCACCTACAATGAGCAGTTCTTC. Protein product: CASREVATYNEQFF.

The chain links TRBV6-5 to TRBJ1-2; D unclear. CDR3 size: 14 residues. Germline assignment: CDR1 MNHEY and CDR2 SVGAGI. Trimming took off 7 bases at V and 8 bases at J, with 20 bases between the two ends. The CDR3 coding sequence is TGTGCCAGCAACCCGAGTGGGCTCCCGGGGGGCTACACCTTC. Protein sequence: CASNPSGLPGGYTF.

V gene TRBV6-2 or TRBV6-3 combines with J gene TRBJ2-7; 8 bases fit TRBD2. CDR1 and CDR2 from the germline V gene are MNHEY and SVGEGT. This CDR3 has 16 residues. Trimming took 0 bases from V and 4 from J; bases not matched to a gene: 8. The CDR3 coding sequence is TGTGCCAGCAGTTACTCTCCATCCCGGGGGGGTTACGAGCAGTACTTC. The encoded protein is CASSYSPSRGGYEQYF.

V gene TRBV10-3 combines with J gene TRBJ2-2; possible D gene TRBD2, 7 bases. The V end was cut by 10 bases, the J end by 7 bases, with 22 bases between. Looked up from germline, CDR1 is ENHRY and CDR2 is SYGVKD. The CDR3 is 15 amino acids. The CDR3 nucleotides are TGTGCCACCTTGAGGGGGGGGGACGATGGCGGGGAGCTGTTTTTT. Protein product: CATLRGGDDGGELFF.

The V gene is TRBV10-3, the J gene TRBJ1-1; D remains ambiguous. Germline CDR1 ENHRY, CDR2 SYGVKD. Between the trimmed V and J ends, which lost 2 bases and 1 base, there was a span of 8 bases. The CDR3 runs 14 residues. This chain's CDR3 is CAISEEARNTEAFF. The CDR3 DNA reads TGTGCCATCAGTGAGGAAGCGAGGAACACTGAAGCTTTCTTT.

The chain has TRBV29-1 and TRBJ2-5; possible D gene TRBD1, 5 bases. The CDR3 loop spans 13 amino acids. Germline CDR1 reads SQVTM; CDR2 reads ANQGSEA. V lost 3 bases, J lost 2 bases, and 10 bases lay in between. As DNA, the CDR3 is TGCAGCGTTGAGGGCAGGGTACAAGAGACCCAGTACTTC. This encodes CSVEGRVQETQYF.

This chain links TRBV5-4 with TRBJ1-2; D unresolved. CDR1 SGHNT and CDR2 YYREEE come from the germline V gene (reference sequence). The V gene lost 1 base and the J gene lost 3 bases, with 7 bases spanning the gap. The CDR3 covers 13 residues. The CDR3 region has the DNA TGTGCCAGCAGCTTGTCTTCCTACTATGGCTACACCTTC. Translating gives CASSLSSYYGYTF.

V and J are TRBV6-5 and TRBJ1-2, with a possible D match to TRBD1 (6 bases). Trimming removed 2 bases at V and 14 bases at J, with 21 bases between. This CDR3 region has 14 residues. Germline V gene lookup returns CDR1 MNHEY and CDR2 SVGAGI. This CDR3 is CASSYTTGFRVETF. The CDR3 region has the DNA TGTGCCAGCAGTTACACTACAGGGTTTAGGGTGGAAACCTTC.

This clone was seen a handful of times. The V call is TRBV20-1, the J call TRBJ2-7; tentative D call: TRBD1 (5 bases). The CDR3 length is 11 residues. Trimming removed 6 bases at V and 5 bases at J, with 11 bases between. From germline, CDR1 is DFQATT and CDR2 SNEGSKA (reference sequence). The CDR3 region has the DNA TGCAGTGCAGACAGCCCCGACGAGCAGTACTTC. Encoded protein: CSADSPDEQYF.

The rearrangement uses TRBV7-9 and TRBJ2-3; 9 bases are a match to TRBD1. CDR3 length: 15 residues. After removal of 3 bases from V and 0 bases from J, the junction contained 1 base not matched to a gene. CDR1 is SEHNR and CDR2 is FQNEAQ in the germline V gene (reference sequence). CDR3 region: CASSFTGGSTDTQYF. The CDR3 region has the DNA TGTGCCAGCAGCTTTACAGGGGGCAGCACAGATACGCAGTATTTT.

The chain links TRBV12-3 or TRBV12-4 to TRBJ2-5; 8 bases are shared with TRBD1. The CDR3 length is 13 residues. V was pared by 6 bases and J by 6 bases, with 6 bases of the junction left unmatched. The CDR3 spells CASSSTGGQTQYF. CDR3 nucleotide sequence: TGTGCCAGCAGCTCCACAGGGGGGCAGACCCAGTACTTC.

V usage is TRBV7-9 and J usage is TRBJ1-5; D unresolved. CDR3 size: 13 residues. From germline, CDR1 is SEHNR and CDR2 FQNEAQ (reference sequence). Trimming took off 5 bases at V and 5 bases at J, with 10 bases between the two ends. CDR3 nucleotides: TGTGCCAGCAGCCCGTACCCGGATCAGCCCCAGCATTTT. Amino acid sequence: CASSPYPDQPQHF.

About this clone: The same CDR3 is also encoded by other DNA sequences in this sample. The genes are TRBV5-5 and TRBJ2-7, with D tentatively TRBD2 (5 bases). V lost 0 bases, J lost 4 bases, and 11 bases lay in between. The CDR3 consists of 14 residues. Germline CDR1 and CDR2: SGHKS and YYEKEE (reference sequence). CDR3 coding DNA: TGTGCCAGCAGCTTGGCGGGGATAGGGTACGAGCAGTACTTC. It yields the protein CASSLAGIGYEQYF.

This clone was observed a single time. V is TRBV6-1 and J is TRBJ2-2; 8 nucleotides line up with TRBD2. The CDR3 runs 18 residues. Losses at the gene ends were 0 bases for V and 4 bases for J; bases not matched to a gene: 10. The germline gives CDR1 MNHNS, CDR2 SASEGT. CDR3 sequence reads: CASSEASSGGHPTGELFF. For the CDR3, the DNA is TGTGCCAGCAGTGAAGCGTCCAGCGGGGGCCACCCCACCGGGGAGCTGTTTTTT.

This chain joins TRBV4-1 and TRBJ2-1; D is perhaps TRBD2 (5 bases). Germline V lookup: CDR1 MGHRA, CDR2 YSYEKL. The V gene lost 1 base and the J gene lost 0 bases, with 10 bases spanning the gap. CDR3 length equals 16 residues. CDR3 in amino acids: CASSQAPSGSYNEQFF. The CDR3 DNA follows: TGCGCCAGCAGCCAAGCACCAAGCGGCTCCTACAATGAGCAGTTCTTC.